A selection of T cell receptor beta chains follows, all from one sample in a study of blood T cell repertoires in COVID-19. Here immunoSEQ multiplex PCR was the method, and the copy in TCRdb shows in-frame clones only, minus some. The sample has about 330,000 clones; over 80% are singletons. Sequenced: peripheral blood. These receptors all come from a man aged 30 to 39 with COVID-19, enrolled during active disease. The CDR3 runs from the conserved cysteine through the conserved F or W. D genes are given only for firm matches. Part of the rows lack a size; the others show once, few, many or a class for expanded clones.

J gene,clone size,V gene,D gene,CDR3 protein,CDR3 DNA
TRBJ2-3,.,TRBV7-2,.,CASSRNGQTSTDTQYF,TGTGCCAGCAGCCGGAACGGACAGACTAGCACAGATACGCAGTATTTT
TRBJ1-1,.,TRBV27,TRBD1,CASSLSEAGGGTEAFF,TGTGCCAGCAGTTTATCAGAAGCAGGGGGAGGCACTGAAGCTTTCTTT
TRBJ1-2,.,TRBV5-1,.,CASSSQGYGYTF,TGCGCCAGCAGCTCCCAGGGGTATGGCTACACCTTC
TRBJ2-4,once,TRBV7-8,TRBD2,CASSLTQLAGGPWGNIQYF,TGTGCCAGCAGCTTAACCCAACTAGCGGGGGGGCCTTGGGGAAACATTCAGTACTTC
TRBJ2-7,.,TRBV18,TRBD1,CASSFTGTGGADEQYF,TGTGCCAGCTCATTTACCGGGACAGGGGGCGCGGACGAGCAGTACTTC
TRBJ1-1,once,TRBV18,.,CASSPNPVEAFF,TGTGCCAGCTCACCAAACCCAGTTGAAGCTTTCTTT
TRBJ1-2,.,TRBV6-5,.,CASSQGFHGYTF,TGTGCCAGCAGCCAGGGGTTTCACGGCTACACCTTC
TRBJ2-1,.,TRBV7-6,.,CASSLLLFNEQFF,TGTGCCAGCAGCTTGCTACTATTCAATGAGCAGTTCTTC
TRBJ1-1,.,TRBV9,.,CASSVAQGNTEAFF,TGTGCCAGCAGCGTGGCCCAGGGCAACACTGAAGCTTTCTTT
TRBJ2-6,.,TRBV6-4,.,CASSIEGSGANVLTF,TGTGCCAGCAGTATCGAGGGTTCGGGGGCCAACGTCCTGACTTTC
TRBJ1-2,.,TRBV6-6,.,CASSQDSYGYTF,TGTGCCAGCAGCCAAGACAGCTATGGCTACACCTTC
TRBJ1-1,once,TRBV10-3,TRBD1,CAISEFPGTVSMNTEAFF,TGTGCCATCAGTGAGTTTCCCGGGACAGTTAGCATGAACACTGAAGCTTTCTTT
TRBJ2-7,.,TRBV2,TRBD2,CASSGGTSGVYEQYF,TGTGCCAGCAGTGGAGGGACTAGCGGAGTCTACGAGCAGTACTTC
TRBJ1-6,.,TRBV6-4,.,CASSEAAGAPLHF,TGTGCCAGCAGTGAAGCCGCGGGAGCACCCCTCCACTTT
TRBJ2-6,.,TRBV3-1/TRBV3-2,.,CASSQEEGTGANVLTF,TGTGCCAGCAGCCAAGAAGAGGGTACTGGGGCCAACGTCCTGACTTTC
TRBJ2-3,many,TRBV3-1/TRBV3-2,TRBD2,CASSARGSHRQDTQYF,TGTGCCAGCAGCGCGCGGGGGAGCCACCGACAAGATACGCAGTATTTT
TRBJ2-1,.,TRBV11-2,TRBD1,CASSLPGTAYNEQFF,TGTGCCAGCAGCTTACCCGGGACAGCCTACAATGAGCAGTTCTTC
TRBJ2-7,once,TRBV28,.,CASSLEGLRSYEQYF,TGTGCCAGCAGTTTAGAGGGACTTCGATCCTACGAGCAGTACTTC
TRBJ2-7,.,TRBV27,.,CASSNPLGSNSYEQYF,TGTGCCAGCAGTAACCCCCTAGGGAGCAATTCCTACGAGCAGTACTTC
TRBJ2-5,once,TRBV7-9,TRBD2,CASSSAGTRQETQYF,TGTGCCAGCAGCTCCGCCGGGACTAGACAAGAGACCCAGTACTTC
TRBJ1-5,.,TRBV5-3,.,CARSLGFYSNQPQHF,TGTGCCAGAAGCTTGGGGTTCTATAGCAATCAGCCCCAGCATTTT
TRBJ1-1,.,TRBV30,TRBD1,CAWSVQGAAFF,TGTGCCTGGAGTGTTCAGGGGGCAGCTTTCTTT
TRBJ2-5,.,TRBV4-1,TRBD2,CASSLSGQAQETQYF,TGCGCCAGCAGCCTTAGCGGGCAAGCACAAGAGACCCAGTACTTC
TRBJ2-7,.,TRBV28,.,CASSLNRHEQYF,TGTGCCAGCAGTTTAAATCGTCACGAGCAGTACTTC
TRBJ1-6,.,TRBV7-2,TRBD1,CASSFAGTGNSPLHF,TGTGCCAGCAGCTTCGCCGGGACAGGGAATTCACCCCTCCACTTT
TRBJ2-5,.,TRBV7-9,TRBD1,CASSQRQGQETQYF,TGTGCCAGCAGCCAAAGACAGGGCCAAGAGACCCAGTACTTC
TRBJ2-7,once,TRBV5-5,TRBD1,CASSGRQGRRDEQYF,TGTGCCAGCAGTGGTAGACAGGGGCGGAGGGACGAGCAGTACTTC
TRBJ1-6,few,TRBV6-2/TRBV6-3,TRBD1,CASSNRRDRLKSSYNSPLHF,TGTGCCAGCAGTAACCGCCGGGACAGACTAAAGAGCTCCTATAATTCACCCCTCCACTTT
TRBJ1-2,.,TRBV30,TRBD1,CAWSVRGTGVYGYTF,TGTGCCTGGAGTGTACGCGGGACAGGGGTTTATGGCTACACCTTC
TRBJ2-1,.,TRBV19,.,CASSLTGQYYNEQFF,TGTGCCAGTAGTCTCACGGGACAATACTACAATGAGCAGTTCTTC
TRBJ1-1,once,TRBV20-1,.,CRANMNTEAFF,TGCAGAGCTAATATGAACACTGAAGCTTTCTTT
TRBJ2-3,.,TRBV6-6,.,CASSYWGQGNPDTQYF,TGTGCCAGCAGTTACTGGGGTCAGGGGAACCCAGATACGCAGTATTTT
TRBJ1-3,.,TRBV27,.,CASSPSPRPHRSSGNTIYF,TGTGCCAGCAGCCCCTCCCCCCGCCCCCACAGGAGCTCTGGAAACACCATATATTTT
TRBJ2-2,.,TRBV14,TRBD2,CASSQDGGGAVTGELFF,TGTGCCAGCAGCCAAGATGGCGGGGGAGCGGTGACCGGGGAGCTGTTTTTT
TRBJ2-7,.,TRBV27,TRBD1,CASSLSVGGSYEQYF,TGTGCCAGCAGTTTATCGGTAGGGGGCAGCTACGAGCAGTACTTC
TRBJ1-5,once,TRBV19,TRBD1,CASSLWTGNQPQHF,TGTGCCAGTAGTCTTTGGACAGGAAATCAGCCCCAGCATTTT
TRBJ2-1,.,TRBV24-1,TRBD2,CATSDLEREGQYEQFF,TGTGCCACCAGTGATTTGGAGCGGGAGGGCCAGTATGAGCAGTTCTTC
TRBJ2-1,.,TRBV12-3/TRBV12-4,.,CASTRDTLLEQFF,TGTGCCAGCACCCGGGACACTCTTTTAGAGCAGTTCTTC
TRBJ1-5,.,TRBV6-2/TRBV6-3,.,CASSRAPREGQPQHF,TGTGCCAGCAGTCGCGCTCCCCGGGAAGGTCAGCCCCAGCATTTT
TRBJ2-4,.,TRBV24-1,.,CATSETFDSSYRVSLLGKNIQYF,TGTGCCACCAGTGAAACCTTCGACAGTTCATATCGGGTAAGTCTCCTTGGCAAAAACATTCAGTACTTC
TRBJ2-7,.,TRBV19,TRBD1,CASSMTGGFSLPYEQYF,TGTGCCAGTAGTATGACAGGGGGTTTCTCCCTTCCCTACGAGCAGTACTTC
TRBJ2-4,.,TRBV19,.,CASSILQGGDIQYF,TGTGCCAGTAGTATATTACAGGGTGGGGACATTCAGTACTTC
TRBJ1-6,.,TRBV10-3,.,CAISGDFTPLHF,TGTGCCATCAGTGGGGACTTTACACCCCTCCACTTT
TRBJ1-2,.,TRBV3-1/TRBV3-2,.,CASSQSVSGLYGYTF,TGTGCCAGCAGCCAATCGGTTTCCGGACTCTATGGCTACACCTTC
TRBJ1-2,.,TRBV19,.,CASRRGLPNYGYTF,TGTGCCAGTAGACGAGGACTACCCAACTATGGCTACACCTTC
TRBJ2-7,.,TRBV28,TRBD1,CASSSSGTGGSYEQYF,TGTGCCAGCAGTTCCTCCGGGACAGGGGGCTCCTACGAGCAGTACTTC
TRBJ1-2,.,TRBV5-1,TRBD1,CASSLEQGNYGYTF,TGCGCCAGCAGCTTGGAACAGGGGAACTATGGCTACACCTTC
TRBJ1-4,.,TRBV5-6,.,CASSLYVATNEKLFF,TGTGCCAGCAGCTTGTATGTCGCAACTAATGAAAAACTGTTTTTT
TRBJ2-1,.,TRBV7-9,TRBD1,CASSPGTGYNEQFF,TGTGCCAGCAGCCCAGGGACAGGCTACAATGAGCAGTTCTTC
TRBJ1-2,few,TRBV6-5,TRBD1,CASRNGQGQDYGYTF,TGTGCCAGCAGAAACGGACAGGGTCAGGACTATGGCTACACCTTC
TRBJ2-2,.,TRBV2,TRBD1,CASLPDRVAGELFF,TGTGCCAGCCTCCCGGACAGGGTCGCCGGGGAGCTGTTTTTT
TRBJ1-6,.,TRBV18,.,CASSDKTPPGSPLHF,TGTGCCAGCTCAGATAAGACCCCGCCGGGATCACCCCTCCACTTT
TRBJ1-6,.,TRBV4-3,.,CASSQEIRTSSYNSPLHF,TGCGCCAGCAGCCAAGAAATTAGGACTAGCTCCTATAATTCACCCCTCCACTTT
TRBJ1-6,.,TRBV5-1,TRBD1,CASSLVAGGNSPLHF,TGCGCCAGCAGCTTGGTAGCAGGGGGTAATTCACCCCTCCACTTT
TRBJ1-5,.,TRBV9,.,CASSESTSGPQHF,TGTGCCAGCAGCGAAAGCACTTCAGGGCCCCAGCATTTT
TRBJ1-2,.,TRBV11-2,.,CASSPGSRGYTF,TGTGCCAGCAGCCCCGGTTCGCGGGGCTACACCTTC